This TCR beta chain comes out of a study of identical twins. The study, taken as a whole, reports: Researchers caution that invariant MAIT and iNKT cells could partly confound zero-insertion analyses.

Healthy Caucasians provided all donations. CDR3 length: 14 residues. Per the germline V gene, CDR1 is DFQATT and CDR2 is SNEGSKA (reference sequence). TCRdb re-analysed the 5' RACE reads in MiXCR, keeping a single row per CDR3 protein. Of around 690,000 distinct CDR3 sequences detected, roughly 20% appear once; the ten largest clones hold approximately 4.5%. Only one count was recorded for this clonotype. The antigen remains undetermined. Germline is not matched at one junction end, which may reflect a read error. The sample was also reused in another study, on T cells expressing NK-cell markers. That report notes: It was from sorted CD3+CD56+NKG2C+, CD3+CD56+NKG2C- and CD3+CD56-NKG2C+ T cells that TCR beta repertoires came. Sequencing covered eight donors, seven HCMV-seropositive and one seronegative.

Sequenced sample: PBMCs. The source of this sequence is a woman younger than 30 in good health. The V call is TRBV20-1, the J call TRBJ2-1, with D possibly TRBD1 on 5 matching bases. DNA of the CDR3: TGCAGGGCTAGAAGGGGCGGCTCCTACAATGAGCAGTTCTTC. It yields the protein CRARRGGSYNEQFF.